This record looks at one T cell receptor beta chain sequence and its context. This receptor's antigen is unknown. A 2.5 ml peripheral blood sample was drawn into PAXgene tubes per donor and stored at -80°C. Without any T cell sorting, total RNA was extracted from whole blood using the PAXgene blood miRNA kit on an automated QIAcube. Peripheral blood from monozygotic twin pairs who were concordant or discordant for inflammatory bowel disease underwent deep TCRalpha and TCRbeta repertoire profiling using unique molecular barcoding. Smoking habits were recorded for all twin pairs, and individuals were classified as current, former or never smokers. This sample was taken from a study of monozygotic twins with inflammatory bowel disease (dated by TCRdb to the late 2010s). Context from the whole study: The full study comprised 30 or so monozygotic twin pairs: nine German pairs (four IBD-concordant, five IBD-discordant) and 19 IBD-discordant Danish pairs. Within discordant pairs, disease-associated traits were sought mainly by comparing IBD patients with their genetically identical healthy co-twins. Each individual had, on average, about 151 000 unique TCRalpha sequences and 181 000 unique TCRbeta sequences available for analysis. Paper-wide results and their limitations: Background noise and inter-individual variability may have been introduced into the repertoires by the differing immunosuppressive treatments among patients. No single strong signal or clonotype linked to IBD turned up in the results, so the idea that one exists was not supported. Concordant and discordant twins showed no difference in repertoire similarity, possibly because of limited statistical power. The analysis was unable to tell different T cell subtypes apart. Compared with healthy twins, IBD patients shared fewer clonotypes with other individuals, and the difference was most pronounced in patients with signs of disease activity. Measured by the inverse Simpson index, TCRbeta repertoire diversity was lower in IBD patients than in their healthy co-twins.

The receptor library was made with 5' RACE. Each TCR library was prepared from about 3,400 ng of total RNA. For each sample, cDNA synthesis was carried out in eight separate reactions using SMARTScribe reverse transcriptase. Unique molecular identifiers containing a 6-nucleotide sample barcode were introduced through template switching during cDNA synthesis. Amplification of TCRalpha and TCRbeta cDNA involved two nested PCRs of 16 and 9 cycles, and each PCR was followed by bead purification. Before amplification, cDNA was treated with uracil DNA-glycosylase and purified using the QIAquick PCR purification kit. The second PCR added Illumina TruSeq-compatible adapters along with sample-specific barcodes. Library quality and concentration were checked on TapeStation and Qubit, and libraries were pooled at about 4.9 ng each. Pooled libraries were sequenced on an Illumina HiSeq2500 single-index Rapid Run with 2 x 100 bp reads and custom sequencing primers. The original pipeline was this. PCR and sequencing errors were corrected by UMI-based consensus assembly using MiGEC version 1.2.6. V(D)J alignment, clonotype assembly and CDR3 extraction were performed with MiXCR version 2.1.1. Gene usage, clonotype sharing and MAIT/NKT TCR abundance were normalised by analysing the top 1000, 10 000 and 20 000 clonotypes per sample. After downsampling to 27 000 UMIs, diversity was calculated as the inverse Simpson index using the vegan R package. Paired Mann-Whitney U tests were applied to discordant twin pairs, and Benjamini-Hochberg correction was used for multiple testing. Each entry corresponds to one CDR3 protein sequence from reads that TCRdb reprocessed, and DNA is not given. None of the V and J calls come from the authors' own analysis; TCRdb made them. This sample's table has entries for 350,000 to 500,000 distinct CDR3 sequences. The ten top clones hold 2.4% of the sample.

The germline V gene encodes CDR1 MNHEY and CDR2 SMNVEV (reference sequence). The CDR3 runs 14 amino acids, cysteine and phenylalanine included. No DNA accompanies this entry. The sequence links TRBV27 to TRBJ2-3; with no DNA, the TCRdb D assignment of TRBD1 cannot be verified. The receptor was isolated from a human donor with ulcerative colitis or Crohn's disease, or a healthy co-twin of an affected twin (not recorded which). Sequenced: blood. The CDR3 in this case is CASRRGTYTDTQYF.